Described below is a single T cell receptor (beta chain) sequence and its context. The CDR3 has 12 residues. The V and J ends lost 1 base and 7 bases respectively, with 7 bases between them. Germline CDR1 and CDR2: SGHAT and FQNNGV. This entry comes from a study of blood T cell repertoires in COVID-19. Looking at the study overall: T cells, B-cell-depleted T cells, or PBMCs supplied cDNA or gDNA.

The data were produced by immunoSEQ multiplex PCR, yet TCRdb's version contains in-frame clones alone and is incomplete. The sample comprises 93,000 or so clones, more than 75% of which are singletons, and 5% to 7.5% rests with the top ten. The source is a human donor in a cohort sampled during active COVID-19. The sequencing input was peripheral blood. This chain links TRBV11-2 with TRBJ1-1; D not resolved. CDR3 region: CASSLGFSEAFF. The CDR3 DNA is TGTGCCAGCAGCTTAGGGTTCAGTGAAGCTTTCTTT.